Below are 3 T cell receptor beta chains sequenced from a single sample in a study of human thymus T cells. Resections removed during corrective heart surgery provided the thymus tissue used. The method was immunoSEQ multiplex PCR; TCRdb's version includes in-frame clones alone and lacks a portion of them. The table lists under 95,000 clones, 90% to 95% of them singletons. Input material: thymus tissue. These receptors originate from a girl under three years old with a congenital heart defect but otherwise immunologically healthy.

V gene TRBV28 combines with J gene TRBJ2-7, with 10 bases matching TRBD2. The junction had 8 bases not matched to a gene; V was cut back by 3 bases and J by 3 bases. CDR1 and CDR2 from the germline V gene are MDHEN and SYDVKM. This CDR3 contains 16 residues. CDR3 protein: CASSLGMTSGYYEQYF. In DNA, the CDR3 is TGTGCCAGCAGTTTGGGAATGACTAGCGGGTACTACGAGCAGTACTTC. The complete variable domain, with remaining parts taken from reference TRBV28 and TRBJ2-7, reads DVKVTQSSRYLVKRTGEKVFLECVQDMDHENMFWYRQDPGLGLRLIYFSYDVKMKEKGDIPEGYSVSREKKERFSLILESASTNQTSMYLCASSLGMTSGYYEQYFGPGTRLTVT.

The V call is TRBV29-1, the J call TRBJ2-3; 8 nucleotides line up with TRBD2. Per the germline V gene, CDR1 is SQVTM and CDR2 is ANQGSEA. V gave up 3 bases and J gave up 5 bases; unmatched junction bases: 7. The CDR3 consists of 14 residues. The CDR3 nucleotides are TGCAGCGTTGATGAGCGGGGGCGGGTAGATACGCAGTATTTT. Amino acids: CSVDERGRVDTQYF.

This chain links TRBV6-6 with TRBJ2-7, with 10 bases aligning to TRBD2. J lost 5 bases, V lost 5 bases, and 6 bases had no gene match. There are 14 residues in the CDR3. Germline V gene data show CDR1 as MNHNY and CDR2 as SVGAGI (reference sequence). The DNA of the CDR3 is TGTGCCAGCAGTCCGCGGCTAGCGGGAGACGAGCAGTACTTC. This sequence encodes CASSPRLAGDEQYF.